This T cell receptor (beta chain) emerged from a study of blood T cells in healthy people across ages. The donors, aged roughly 6 to 90, were healthy Caucasians from Russia. Per-sample yields of isolated PBMCs were at least 7 million. As regards this clonotype: The antigen remains unidentified.

Trimming took off 4 bases at V and 3 bases at J, with 12 bases between the two ends. The CDR3 contains 15 residues. CDR1 and CDR2 (germline): MGHDK, SYGVNS. General study findings and limits: When set beside aged donors, long-lived donors presented more naive CD4+ cells and higher diversity. The study could not conclusively compare naive and antigen-experienced cells, given its unsorted PBMCs.

The use of a sample-barcoded 5' primer and a J-beta primer mix characterized a second PCR of roughly 6 to 12 cycles. TCRdb re-called the 5' RACE reads with MiXCR, one entry per CDR3 protein. The data show hundreds of thousands of distinct CDR3 sequences, more than 25% seen once. V gene TRBV25-1 combines with J gene TRBJ1-4; D is unresolved. This sequence was found in a woman over 75 in good health. Sequencing input: blood. CDR3 nucleotide sequence: TGTGCCAGCAGTGTCGCCCGGTCTGCTAATGAAAAACTGTTTTTT. Translation: CASSVARSANEKLFF.